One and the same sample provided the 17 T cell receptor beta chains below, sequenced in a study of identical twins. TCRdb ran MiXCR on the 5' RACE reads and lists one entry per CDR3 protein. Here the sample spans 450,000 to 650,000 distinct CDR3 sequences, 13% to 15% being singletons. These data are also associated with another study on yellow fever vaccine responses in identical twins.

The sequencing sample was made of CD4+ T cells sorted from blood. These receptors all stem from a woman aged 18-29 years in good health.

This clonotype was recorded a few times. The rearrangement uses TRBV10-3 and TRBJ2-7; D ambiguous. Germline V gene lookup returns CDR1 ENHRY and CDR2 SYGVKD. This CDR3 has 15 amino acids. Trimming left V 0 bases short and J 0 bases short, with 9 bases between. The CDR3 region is CAISESMSPSYEQYF. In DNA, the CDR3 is TGTGCCATCAGTGAGTCAATGAGCCCCTCCTACGAGCAGTACTTC.

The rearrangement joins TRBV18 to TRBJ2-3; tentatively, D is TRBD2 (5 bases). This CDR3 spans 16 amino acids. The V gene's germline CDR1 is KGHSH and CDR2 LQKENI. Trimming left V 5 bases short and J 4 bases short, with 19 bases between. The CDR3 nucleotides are TGTGCCAGCTCAGCAGAGGGCCTCGTCGTCCCAGATACGCAGTATTTT. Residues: CASSAEGLVVPDTQYF.

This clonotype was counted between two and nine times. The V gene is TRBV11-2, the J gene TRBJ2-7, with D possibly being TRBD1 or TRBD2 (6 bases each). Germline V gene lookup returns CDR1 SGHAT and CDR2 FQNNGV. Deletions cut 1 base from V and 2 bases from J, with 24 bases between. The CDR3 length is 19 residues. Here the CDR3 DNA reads TGTGCCAGCAGCTTAGTCCAAGGGGGGACGGAGAAAAACGCCTACGAGCAGTACTTC. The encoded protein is CASSLVQGGTEKNAYEQYF. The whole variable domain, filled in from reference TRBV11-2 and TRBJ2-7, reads EAGVAQSPRYKIIEKRQSVAFWCNPISGHATLYWYQQILGQGPKLLIQFQNNGVVDDSQLPKDRFSAERLKGVDSTLKIQPAKLEDSAVYLCASSLVQGGTEKNAYEQYFGPGTRLTVT.

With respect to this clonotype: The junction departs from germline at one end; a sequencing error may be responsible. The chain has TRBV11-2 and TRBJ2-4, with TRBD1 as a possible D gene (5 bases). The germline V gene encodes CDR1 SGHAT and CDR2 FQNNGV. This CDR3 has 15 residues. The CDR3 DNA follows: TGTGCCAGCACCCTGAGGACACTCGACGGAAACGTTCAGTACTTC. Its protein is CASTLRTLDGNVQYF.

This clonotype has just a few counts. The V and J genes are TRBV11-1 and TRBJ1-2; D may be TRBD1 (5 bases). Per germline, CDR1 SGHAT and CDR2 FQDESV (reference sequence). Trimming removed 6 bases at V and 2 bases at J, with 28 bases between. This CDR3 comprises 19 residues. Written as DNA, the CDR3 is TGTGCCAGCAGTTCCACCGGGAGATGGAGGGGTGAACAGAACTATGGCTACACCTTC. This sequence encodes CASSSTGRWRGEQNYGYTF. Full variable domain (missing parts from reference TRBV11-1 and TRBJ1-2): EAEVAQSPRYKITEKSQAVAFWCDPISGHATLYWYRQILGQGPELLVQFQDESVVDDSQLPKDRFSAERLKGVDSTLKIQPAELGDSAMYLCASSSTGRWRGEQNYGYTFGSGTRLTVV.

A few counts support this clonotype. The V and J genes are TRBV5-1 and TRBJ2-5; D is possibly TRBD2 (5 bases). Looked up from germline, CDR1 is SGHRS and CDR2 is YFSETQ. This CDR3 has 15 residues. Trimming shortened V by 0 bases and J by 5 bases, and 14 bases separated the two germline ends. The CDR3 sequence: CASSLVPGRGETQYF. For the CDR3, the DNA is TGCGCCAGCAGCTTGGTTCCAGGTAGAGGGGAGACCCAGTACTTC.

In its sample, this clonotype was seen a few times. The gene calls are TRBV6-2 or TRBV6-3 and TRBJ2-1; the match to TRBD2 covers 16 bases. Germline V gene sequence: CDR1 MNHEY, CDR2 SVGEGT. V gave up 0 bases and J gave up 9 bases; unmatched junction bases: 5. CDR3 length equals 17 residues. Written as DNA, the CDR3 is TGTGCCAGCAGTTACTCGGGACTAGCGGGAGGGCCAAGTGAGCAGTTCTTC. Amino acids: CASSYSGLAGGPSEQFF.

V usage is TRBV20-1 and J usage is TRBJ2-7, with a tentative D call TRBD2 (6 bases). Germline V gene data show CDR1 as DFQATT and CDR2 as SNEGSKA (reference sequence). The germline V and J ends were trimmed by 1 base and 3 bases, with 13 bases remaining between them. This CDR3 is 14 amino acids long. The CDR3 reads CSARGPGLNYEQYV. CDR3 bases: TGCAGTGCTAGAGGGCCGGGACTGAACTACGAGCAGTACGTC.

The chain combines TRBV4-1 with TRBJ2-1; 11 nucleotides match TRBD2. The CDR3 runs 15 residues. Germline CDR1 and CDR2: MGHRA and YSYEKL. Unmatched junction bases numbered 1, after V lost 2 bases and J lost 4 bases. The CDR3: CASSQSSGGYNEQFF. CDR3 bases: TGCGCCAGCAGCCAATCTAGCGGGGGGTACAATGAGCAGTTCTTC.

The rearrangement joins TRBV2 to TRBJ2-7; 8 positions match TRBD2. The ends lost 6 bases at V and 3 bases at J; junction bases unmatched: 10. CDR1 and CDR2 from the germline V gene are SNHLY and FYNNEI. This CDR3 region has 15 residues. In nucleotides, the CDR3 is TGTGCCAGCAGAGCCGGGGGTAGCGGGAACTACGAGCAGTACTTC. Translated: CASRAGGSGNYEQYF.

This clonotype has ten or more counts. The CDR3 DNA is TGTGCCAGCAGCTTAATTAGTTCCCAGCCCCAGCATTTT. As protein: CASSLISSQPQHF. This chain joins TRBV7-2 and TRBJ1-5; D is uncertain. The CDR3 spans 13 residues. The germline V gene has CDR1 SGHTA and CDR2 FQGNSA. Deletions cut 2 bases from V and 7 bases from J, with 9 bases between.

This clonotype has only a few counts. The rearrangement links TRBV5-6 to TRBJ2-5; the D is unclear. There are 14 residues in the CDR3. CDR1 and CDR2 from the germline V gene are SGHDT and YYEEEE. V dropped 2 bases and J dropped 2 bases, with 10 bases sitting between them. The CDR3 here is CASSFDYSQETQYF. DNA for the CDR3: TGTGCCAGCAGCTTCGATTATAGTCAAGAGACCCAGTACTTC.

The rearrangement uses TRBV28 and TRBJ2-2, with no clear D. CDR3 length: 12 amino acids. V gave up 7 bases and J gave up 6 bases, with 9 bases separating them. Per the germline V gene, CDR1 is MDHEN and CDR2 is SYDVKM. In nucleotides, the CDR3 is TGTGCCAGCAAGAAGTGGGCCGGGGAGCTGTTTTTT. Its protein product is CASKKWAGELFF.

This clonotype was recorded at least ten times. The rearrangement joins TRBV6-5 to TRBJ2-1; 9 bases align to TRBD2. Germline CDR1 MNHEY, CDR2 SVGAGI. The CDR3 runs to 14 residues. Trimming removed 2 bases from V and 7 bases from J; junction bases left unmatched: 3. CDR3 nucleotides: TGTGCCAGCAGTTACATCCTAGCGGGAAATGAGCAGTTCTTC. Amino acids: CASSYILAGNEQFF.

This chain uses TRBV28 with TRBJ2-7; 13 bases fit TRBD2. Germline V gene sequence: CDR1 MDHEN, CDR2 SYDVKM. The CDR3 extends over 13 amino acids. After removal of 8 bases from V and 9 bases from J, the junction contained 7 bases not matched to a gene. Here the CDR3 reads CASGLAGVSGQYF. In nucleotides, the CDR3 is TGTGCCAGCGGACTAGCGGGAGTTTCAGGGCAGTACTTC. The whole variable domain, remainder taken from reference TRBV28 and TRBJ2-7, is DVKVTQSSRYLVKRTGEKVFLECVQDMDHENMFWYRQDPGLGLRLIYFSYDVKMKEKGDIPEGYSVSREKKERFSLILESASTNQTSMYLCASGLAGVSGQYFGPGTRLTVT.

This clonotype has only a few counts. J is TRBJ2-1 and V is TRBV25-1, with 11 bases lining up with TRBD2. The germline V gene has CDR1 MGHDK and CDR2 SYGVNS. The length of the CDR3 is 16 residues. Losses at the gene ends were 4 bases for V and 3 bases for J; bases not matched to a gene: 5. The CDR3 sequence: CASSVLTSGSYNEQFF. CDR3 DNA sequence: TGTGCCAGCAGTGTCCTCACTAGCGGGAGCTACAATGAGCAGTTCTTC.

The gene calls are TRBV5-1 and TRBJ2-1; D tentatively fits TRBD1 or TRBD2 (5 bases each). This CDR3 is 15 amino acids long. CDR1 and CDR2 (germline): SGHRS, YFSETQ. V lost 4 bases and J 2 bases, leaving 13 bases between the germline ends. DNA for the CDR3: TGCGCCAGCAGCCCGGGACGGTTTACCTACAATGAGCAGTTCTTC. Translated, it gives CASSPGRFTYNEQFF.